The rows below give T cell receptor beta chains drawn from one sample of a study of OX40 agonist ivuxolimab in advanced cancers. Assay used: immunoSEQ multiplex PCR; TCRdb lists only in-frame clones, some missing. Here the sample spans tens of thousands of clones, approximately 85% being singletons. The specimen comprised CD4+ or CD8+ T cells sorted from blood, sampled in a trial of the OX40 agonist ivuxolimab. All receptors come from an adult with an advanced solid tumor such as melanoma, head and neck, liver or kidney cancer. Both conserved end residues are part of each CDR3. Fields, in order: J gene, V gene, clone size, CDR3 length, D gene, CDR3 protein, CDR3 DNA. A D gene is named only where the DNA matches it firmly. Rows give clone size only sometimes, using once, few, many, or a class for an expanded clone.

j_call: TRBJ1-1
v_call: TRBV11-1
clone_size: .
cdr3_length: 13
d_call: TRBD1
cdr3_aa: CASSLGQGTEAFF
cdr3_nt: TGTGCCAGCAGCTTAGGACAGGGAACTGAAGCTTTCTTT

j_call: TRBJ1-4
v_call: TRBV5-6
clone_size: .
cdr3_length: 16
d_call: .
cdr3_aa: CASSLTNRDSGEKLFF
cdr3_nt: TGTGCCAGCAGCTTGACGAACAGGGATTCGGGTGAAAAACTGTTTTTT

j_call: TRBJ1-5
v_call: TRBV2
clone_size: once
cdr3_length: 16
d_call: TRBD1
cdr3_aa: CASSEYFGTGDQPQHF
cdr3_nt: TGTGCCAGCAGTGAATATTTTGGGACAGGGGATCAGCCCCAGCATTTT

j_call: TRBJ2-7
v_call: TRBV5-5
clone_size: once
cdr3_length: 17
d_call: TRBD1
cdr3_aa: CASSLPGQGARTYEQYF
cdr3_nt: TGTGCCAGCTCCCTCCCGGGACAGGGGGCACGGACCTACGAGCAGTACTTC

j_call: TRBJ1-2
v_call: TRBV5-5
clone_size: .
cdr3_length: 14
d_call: TRBD1
cdr3_aa: CASGGLERGLGYTF
cdr3_nt: TGTGCCAGCGGCGGACTCGAAAGGGGGCTTGGCTACACCTTC

j_call: TRBJ1-5
v_call: TRBV9
clone_size: .
cdr3_length: 15
d_call: .
cdr3_aa: CASSVGGAGNQPQHF
cdr3_nt: TGTGCCAGCAGCGTAGGGGGGGCCGGCAATCAGCCCCAGCATTTT

j_call: TRBJ2-7
v_call: TRBV4-1
clone_size: .
cdr3_length: 13
d_call: .
cdr3_aa: CASSQAQPYEQYF
cdr3_nt: TGCGCCAGCAGCCAAGCGCAACCCTACGAGCAGTACTTC

j_call: TRBJ2-2
v_call: TRBV6-5
clone_size: .
cdr3_length: 16
d_call: .
cdr3_aa: CASSFLVIGNTGELFF
cdr3_nt: TGTGCCAGCAGTTTCTTGGTGATAGGAAACACCGGGGAGCTGTTTTTT

j_call: TRBJ2-1
v_call: TRBV11-2
clone_size: .
cdr3_length: 17
d_call: TRBD2
cdr3_aa: CASSYTLAGSSYNEQFF
cdr3_nt: TGTGCCAGCAGCTACACGCTAGCGGGCAGCTCCTACAATGAGCAGTTCTTC

j_call: TRBJ1-3
v_call: TRBV6-1
clone_size: .
cdr3_length: 15
d_call: .
cdr3_aa: CASSEGEGSGNTIYF
cdr3_nt: TGTGCCAGCAGTGAAGGTGAAGGGTCTGGAAACACCATATATTTT

j_call: TRBJ2-7
v_call: TRBV6-6
clone_size: .
cdr3_length: 14
d_call: TRBD2
cdr3_aa: CASSGAGGRYEQYF
cdr3_nt: TGTGCCAGCAGTGGGGCGGGAGGGCGGTACGAGCAGTACTTC

j_call: TRBJ2-5
v_call: TRBV10-3
clone_size: .
cdr3_length: 13
d_call: .
cdr3_aa: CAISESPRETQYF
cdr3_nt: TGTGCCATCAGTGAGTCCCCGAGGGAGACCCAGTACTTC

j_call: TRBJ1-3
v_call: TRBV7-2
clone_size: .
cdr3_length: 15
d_call: TRBD1
cdr3_aa: CASSNAPGQGDTIYF
cdr3_nt: TGTGCCAGCAGCAATGCTCCGGGACAGGGTGACACCATATATTTT

j_call: TRBJ2-1
v_call: TRBV19
clone_size: .
cdr3_length: 11
d_call: TRBD1
cdr3_aa: CATRQGSEQFF
cdr3_nt: TGTGCCACGAGACAGGGGTCTGAGCAGTTCTTC

j_call: TRBJ2-7
v_call: TRBV19
clone_size: .
cdr3_length: 14
d_call: .
cdr3_aa: CASASGRWSYEQYF
cdr3_nt: TGTGCCAGTGCGTCGGGACGGTGGTCCTACGAGCAGTACTTC

j_call: TRBJ2-5
v_call: TRBV30
clone_size: .
cdr3_length: 15
d_call: TRBD1
cdr3_aa: CAWRSRTGTQETQYF
cdr3_nt: TGTGCCTGGAGGTCCCGGACAGGGACCCAAGAGACCCAGTACTTC

j_call: TRBJ2-7
v_call: TRBV5-1
clone_size: few
cdr3_length: 14
d_call: .
cdr3_aa: CASSLQGYEYEQYF
cdr3_nt: TGCGCCAGCAGCTTACAGGGCTACGAATACGAGCAGTACTTC

j_call: TRBJ1-5
v_call: TRBV15
clone_size: .
cdr3_length: 14
d_call: .
cdr3_aa: CATSRVEVNQPQHF
cdr3_nt: TGTGCCACCAGCAGAGTAGAGGTTAATCAGCCCCAGCATTTT

j_call: TRBJ1-2
v_call: TRBV10-3
clone_size: .
cdr3_length: 15
d_call: TRBD1
cdr3_aa: CAISERGGADYGYTF
cdr3_nt: TGTGCCATCAGTGAGCGAGGGGGCGCAGACTATGGCTACACCTTC

j_call: TRBJ1-2
v_call: TRBV28
clone_size: once
cdr3_length: 13
d_call: .
cdr3_aa: CASFLGGSYGYTF
cdr3_nt: TGTGCCAGCTTTCTAGGGGGGAGCTATGGCTACACCTTC

j_call: TRBJ2-7
v_call: TRBV7-2
clone_size: .
cdr3_length: 16
d_call: TRBD2
cdr3_aa: CASSPLGLAPLMEQYF
cdr3_nt: TGTGCCAGCAGCCCTCTGGGACTAGCCCCACTCATGGAGCAGTACTTC

j_call: TRBJ1-3
v_call: TRBV6-6
clone_size: once
cdr3_length: 15
d_call: TRBD1
cdr3_aa: CASSYSQGALDTIYF
cdr3_nt: TGTGCCAGCAGTTACTCACAGGGGGCTCTTGACACCATATATTTT

j_call: TRBJ2-5
v_call: TRBV25-1
clone_size: few
cdr3_length: 15
d_call: .
cdr3_aa: CASSESAHPEETQYF
cdr3_nt: TGTGCCAGCAGTGAATCAGCACACCCGGAGGAGACCCAGTACTTC

j_call: TRBJ2-7
v_call: TRBV29-1
clone_size: .
cdr3_length: 13
d_call: .
cdr3_aa: CSVEDRGTYEQYF
cdr3_nt: TGCAGCGTTGAAGATCGAGGAACCTACGAGCAGTACTTC

j_call: TRBJ1-1
v_call: TRBV5-4
clone_size: .
cdr3_length: 15
d_call: TRBD1
cdr3_aa: CASSLGTGRNTEAFF
cdr3_nt: TGTGCCAGCAGCTTGGGGACAGGGAGGAACACTGAAGCTTTCTTT

j_call: TRBJ1-1
v_call: TRBV25-1
clone_size: .
cdr3_length: 15
d_call: .
cdr3_aa: CASSDPGTSGTEAFF
cdr3_nt: TGTGCCAGCAGCGACCCTGGGACGTCTGGCACTGAAGCTTTCTTT

j_call: TRBJ2-7
v_call: TRBV18
clone_size: .
cdr3_length: 15
d_call: TRBD2
cdr3_aa: CASSSRPGEGYEQYF
cdr3_nt: TGTGCCAGCTCATCCCGACCCGGGGAGGGATACGAGCAGTACTTC

j_call: TRBJ2-3
v_call: TRBV27
clone_size: .
cdr3_length: 13
d_call: .
cdr3_aa: CASTTGSADTQYF
cdr3_nt: TGTGCCAGCACTACCGGGAGCGCAGATACGCAGTATTTT